This T cell receptor beta chain was identified during a study of cytomegalovirus exposure and HLA in healthy donors. Despite likely unrecorded immune exposures, the donors were nominally healthy at the time of sampling. Comments on this clone: Its antigen is as yet unknown.

Use of 60 Vbeta and 13 Jbeta primers characterized the PCR. The protocol was immunoSEQ multiplex PCR, while the TCRdb copy is restricted to in-frame clones and leaves out a portion. Found here are some 84,000 clones; the top ten clones hold 0.58%. General study findings and limits: An observed cluster of highly shared sequence variants was recorded as a likely sequencing artifact.

Trimming cost V 0 bases and J 6 bases, with 13 bases left between them. This CDR3 region has 15 residues. The germline V gene has CDR1 SGDLS and CDR2 YYNGEE. The origin of this receptor is a middle-aged man in good health and CMV-seronegative. This chain uses TRBV9 with TRBJ2-1; D is possibly TRBD2 (5 bases). Specimen: PBMCs. CDR3 sequence reads: CASSVALDSSNEQFF. CDR3 bases: TGTGCCAGCAGCGTAGCCCTGGACTCTTCCAATGAGCAGTTCTTC.